This T cell receptor beta chain was observed in a study of T-cell reconstitution after alpha-beta-depleted transplantation in children. Broader study findings: Surviving recipient T cells and thymic progenitors underlay high day-60 TCRbeta diversity in some patients. At one year after transplant, newly produced T cells mostly accounted for T-cell counts and diversity. Several hundred expanded graft clones reportedly gave rise to the alpha-beta T cells present about two months after transplant.

Using unique molecular identifiers, the investigators prepared the TCRbeta library. MiXCR, run by TCRdb on the PCR reads, gives a single entry per CDR3 protein. Found here are roughly 500,000 distinct CDR3 sequences, about 10% of them singletons; the top ten hold 2%. To note about this clonotype: The antigen remains unidentified.

The starting material was PBMCs, obtained before TCRalphabeta/CD19-depleted stem cell transplant. This TCR derives from a child aged 2 to 15 with inherited bone marrow failure, due to receive a stem cell transplant.

CDR3 bases: TGTGCCAGCAGCTCCCGTGGGGCCGGCTACGAGCAGTACTTC. Protein: CASSSRGAGYEQYF. The V and J genes are TRBV28 and TRBJ2-7; tentatively, D is TRBD1 (5 bases). V lost 6 bases, J lost 3 bases, and 15 bases lay in between. Germline V gene sequence: CDR1 MDHEN, CDR2 SYDVKM. The CDR3 is 14 residues long.